This TCR beta chain was observed in a study of T cell repertoires in cytomegalovirus infection. Whole-study context: It can be stated that public TCR beta signatures indicated CMV infection as well as a matching HLA type. Findings and limits, study-wide: The cumulative frequency of public TCR beta families identified carriers of CMV plus the relevant HLA.

TCRdb redid the calling of the reads with MiXCR, one entry per CDR3 protein. The table shows over 250,000 distinct CDR3 sequences, with 20% to 25% occurring only once. Germline CDR1 reads MDHEN; CDR2 reads SYDVKM. This CDR3 is 17 amino acids long. Trimming at V came to 3 bases and at J to 5 bases, leaving 12 bases not matched to a gene. This clonotype was counted a few times. Its antigen is not known. This sequence joins TRBV28 and TRBJ2-3, with 9 nucleotides matching TRBD2. The sequences come from cultured PBMCs, collected from culture after CMV antigen stimulation. The receptor was derived from a human donor in good health (CMV status not recorded). Some clones in this sample may be carry-over from other donors' samples. CDR3 nucleotide sequence: TGTGCCAGCAGTTTTGGGGTAGCGGGAGCGGGCCTAGATACGCAGTATTTT. This encodes CASSFGVAGAGLDTQYF.